This T cell receptor beta chain comes out of a study of OX40 agonist ivuxolimab in advanced cancers. For context, the study as a whole: Ivuxolimab was a fully human IgG2 agonistic monoclonal antibody targeting the costimulatory receptor OX40 (CD134). Patients were allowed to have had prior anti-PD-1, anti-PD-L1 or anti-CTLA-4 therapy, and roughly 40% of the dose-escalation patients had previously received checkpoint inhibitors. The point of sequencing TCRbeta in the periphery was to test whether ivuxolimab changed TCR sequence diversity and drove clonal T-cell expansion. Of the roughly 52 dose-escalation patients, hepatocellular carcinoma was present in roughly 19, melanoma in some 15, renal cell carcinoma in 9 and head and neck cancer in 9. The paper covers the monotherapy dose-escalation part of the phase I ivuxolimab trial, which included N ≈ 52 patients. Intravenous ivuxolimab was administered to patients every 2 weeks at six dose levels: 0.01, 0.1, 0.3, 1.5, 3 and 10 mg/kg. Partial responses occurred in three dose-escalation patients, of whom one had hepatocellular carcinoma and two had cutaneous melanoma. The dose-escalation cohort was roughly 87% male with a mean age of about 60 years, ranging from roughly 23 to 90.

From a lookup of the germline V gene, CDR1 and CDR2 are MNHNS and SASEGT. The CDR3 runs 15 residues from the cysteine to the phenylalanine. Only CDR3 DNA is held: 45 bases, read in frame from base 1. The trim is 0 bases for V and 5 bases for J, with a gap of 13 bases between the germline ends. Patients with autoimmune disease history or receiving systemic immunosuppression were excluded from the trial. In every dose cohort, peripheral blood was drawn for TCR sequencing at baseline, cycle 4 day 1, and cycle 7 day 1. The samples were taken from a phase I, first-in-human, multicenter, open-label dose-escalation trial of ivuxolimab. The trial enrolled adults with locally advanced or metastatic head and neck squamous cell, hepatocellular, melanoma or renal cell carcinoma. Before TCR sequencing, CD4+ T cells and CD8+ T cells were sorted from peripheral blood as separate populations. Broader findings and caveats from the paper: Antigen specificity was not determined for the clonally expanded peripheral T cells. At doses of 0.1 to 3.0 mg/kg, clonal expansion of both CD4+ and CD8+ blood T cells was observed from baseline to week 6. On average, CD8+ T cells showed more expanded clones than CD4+ T cells after ivuxolimab. Partial responders in the 0.1-3.0 mg/kg groups had among the lowest normalized peripheral clonal expansion, especially among CD8+ T cells. Low levels of normalized T-cell clonal expansion were also shown by some nonresponding patients.

For sequencing of the TCRbeta CDR3 region, genomic DNA was extracted from the sorted cells. The immunoSEQ Assay was used to sequence the TCRbeta CDR3 regions. Sourced from immuneACCESS, this table was stored by TCRdb with only in-frame sequences that have V and J called. A share of the clones is absent; for the studies checked, an unresolved V gene accounts for under half, and the remainder has no known explanation. The sample profile shows about 46,000 clones; about four fifths of them were found once. About 1.8% of the sample goes to the ten largest clones. With regard to this clone: Its antigen is still unknown. No base qualities exist here, and no much larger clone lies one base off it.

The clonotype was recovered from an adult with an advanced solid tumor such as melanoma, head and neck, liver or kidney cancer. The rearranged chain carries TRBV6-1 and TRBJ1-1; the D gene cannot be named for sure. This specimen was CD4+ or CD8+ T cells sorted from blood, taken in a trial of the OX40 agonist ivuxolimab. Here is the DNA: TGTGCCAGCAGTGAAGCAGTACCCCTGGGGACTGAAGCTTTCTTT. Translated, it reads CASSEAVPLGTEAFF.